These T cell receptor beta chains were read from a single sample in a study of T cells in Graves' hyperthyroidism and ophthalmopathy. Using its own MiXCR run on the multiplex PCR reads, TCRdb lists one record per CDR3 protein. The sample lists hundreds of thousands of distinct CDR3 sequences, 16% occurring once. The source material was blood. The receptors stem from a woman in her 30s with Graves' hyperthyroidism. The CDR3 runs from the conserved cysteine through the conserved F or W. A D gene is named only where the DNA matches it firmly. Clone size is shown for a subset of rows, as once, few, many or a class of expanded clone.

clone size: NA
V gene: TRBV9
J gene: TRBJ2-1
D gene: NA
CDR3 DNA: TGTGCCAGCAGCGTAGTTTCTGTAATGCAGTACTCCTACAATGAGCAGTTCTTC
CDR3 protein: CASSVVSVMQYSYNEQFF

clone size: many
V gene: TRBV20-1
J gene: TRBJ2-1
D gene: NA
CDR3 DNA: TGCAGTGCTAGAGGACTAGGAGCGGTATACAATGAGCAGTTCTTC
CDR3 protein: CSARGLGAVYNEQFF

clone size: NA
V gene: TRBV7-9
J gene: TRBJ2-5
D gene: NA
CDR3 DNA: TGTGCCAGCAGCTTTTCCGTCTTGTACCAAGAGACCCAGTACTTC
CDR3 protein: CASSFSVLYQETQYF

clone size: many
V gene: TRBV28
J gene: TRBJ1-1
D gene: NA
CDR3 DNA: TGTGCCAGCACCCCCCCCGGCATAGAGTTCACTGAAGCTTTCTTT
CDR3 protein: CASTPPGIEFTEAFF

clone size: many
V gene: TRBV28
J gene: TRBJ1-5
D gene: TRBD1
CDR3 DNA: TGTGCCAGCAGCTCCATACTTAGGACAGGGAGGGTCCGGCAGCCCCAGCATTTT
CDR3 protein: CASSSILRTGRVRQPQHF

clone size: NA
V gene: TRBV20-1
J gene: TRBJ2-1
D gene: TRBD2
CDR3 DNA: TGCAGTGCTAGTCGCGGGAGGTCCTACAATGAGCAGTTCTTC
CDR3 protein: CSASRGRSYNEQFF

clone size: NA
V gene: TRBV5-1
J gene: TRBJ1-1
D gene: NA
CDR3 DNA: TGCGCCAGCAGCGCGGGGGGGGGTCGCACTGAAGCTTTCTTT
CDR3 protein: CASSAGGGRTEAFF

clone size: few
V gene: TRBV29-1
J gene: TRBJ1-1
D gene: NA
CDR3 DNA: TGCAGCGTTGTGAAGCGCACTGAAGCTTTCTTT
CDR3 protein: CSVVKRTEAFF

clone size: many
V gene: TRBV5-1
J gene: TRBJ2-1
D gene: NA
CDR3 DNA: TGCGCCAGCAGCTTGGAACAGCCCTACAATGAGCAGTTCTTC
CDR3 protein: CASSLEQPYNEQFF

clone size: many
V gene: TRBV2
J gene: TRBJ2-1
D gene: NA
CDR3 DNA: TGTGCCAGCAGTGAGATGGATGAGCAGTTCTTC
CDR3 protein: CASSEMDEQFF

clone size: many
V gene: TRBV6-2/TRBV6-3
J gene: TRBJ2-3
D gene: TRBD2
CDR3 DNA: TGTGCCAGCAGTTACGACGGGACTAGGAGCTCCATCACAGATACGCAGTATTTT
CDR3 protein: CASSYDGTRSSITDTQYF

clone size: NA
V gene: TRBV5-1
J gene: TRBJ2-7
D gene: TRBD2
CDR3 DNA: TGCGCCAGCAGTGAACGACTAGCGGGAGGGCCCGAGCAGTACTTC
CDR3 protein: CASSERLAGGPEQYF

clone size: NA
V gene: TRBV7-8
J gene: TRBJ2-2
D gene: TRBD1
CDR3 DNA: TGTGCCAGCAGCAACAGGGGGCGGACCACCGGGGAGCTGTTTTTT
CDR3 protein: CASSNRGRTTGELFF

clone size: NA
V gene: TRBV27
J gene: TRBJ2-7
D gene: TRBD2
CDR3 DNA: TGTGCCAGCAGACCCGGACTAGCGGGAGGTGGGGAGCAGTACTTC
CDR3 protein: CASRPGLAGGGEQYF

clone size: many
V gene: TRBV29-1
J gene: TRBJ1-1
D gene: NA
CDR3 DNA: TGCAGCGTGACTTCCCGTGAACCGGCTGAAGCTTTCTTT
CDR3 protein: CSVTSREPAEAFF

clone size: NA
V gene: TRBV11-2
J gene: TRBJ2-3
D gene: TRBD2
CDR3 DNA: TGTGCCAGCAGCTTCACTAGCGGGGAAGATACGCAGTATTTT
CDR3 protein: CASSFTSGEDTQYF

clone size: many
V gene: TRBV28
J gene: TRBJ1-5
D gene: NA
CDR3 DNA: TGTGCCAGCAGCCAGATTCGAAATCAGCCCCAGCATTTT
CDR3 protein: CASSQIRNQPQHF